This T cell receptor (beta chain) came from a study of glioma-infiltrating T cells. About the study: Low-grade gliomas were grade II; glioblastomas were grade IV at initial diagnosis. The study, taken as a whole, reports: Non-neoplastic patients had below-expected tissue-blood divergence, while all gliomas exceeded expectation.

This clonotype came up a few times. Its antigen is unknown. Amplification of TCR alpha and beta CDR3 regions from RNA used iRepertoire nested multiplex PCR. TCRdb re-analysed the multiplex PCR reads in MiXCR, keeping a single row per CDR3 protein. The sample includes more than 300,000 distinct CDR3 sequences, roughly two fifths seen only once; the top ten take 12%. This clonotype was obtained from a human donor with low-grade glioma or glioblastoma, undergoing nonglioma brain surgery, or in good health (not recorded which). Sequenced material: glioma tissue, nonneoplastic brain tissue, or PBMCs (not recorded which).

The CDR3 nucleotides are TGTGCCAGTAGTACCGGAATAACAGATACGCAGTATTTT. Its translation is CASSTGITDTQYF. This sequence joins TRBV19 and TRBJ2-3; D is undetermined. The V end lost 4 bases, the J end lost 3 bases, and 8 bases lay between the germline ends. Germline V gene sequence: CDR1 LNHDA, CDR2 SQIVND (reference sequence). The CDR3 totals 13 residues.